This is a list of T cell receptor beta chains from one sample in a study of cytomegalovirus exposure and HLA in healthy donors. The repertoire was sequenced with immunoSEQ multiplex PCR; TCRdb's copy has only in-frame clones and lacks some. Here the sample spans 180,000 or so clones, over 75% being singletons. Sequenced material: PBMCs. These receptor sequences come from a boy between 2 and 10 years old in good health and CMV-seronegative. Each CDR3 is given without its conserved first and last residue. D genes are given only for firm matches.

j_call: TRBJ1-1; d_call: .; v_call: TRBV19; cdr3_aa: ASTLRRNTEAF
j_call: TRBJ1-1; d_call: .; v_call: TRBV6-6; cdr3_aa: ASSQDTVNTEAF
j_call: TRBJ1-6; d_call: .; v_call: TRBV11-2; cdr3_aa: ASSLVNQVFNSPLH
j_call: TRBJ2-5; d_call: TRBD2; v_call: TRBV7-2; cdr3_aa: ASSSQTGGRETQY
j_call: TRBJ1-1; d_call: .; v_call: TRBV27; cdr3_aa: ASSNPSPVAEAF
j_call: TRBJ2-7; d_call: TRBD1; v_call: TRBV5-1; cdr3_aa: ASSRTPGSTGGVDEQY
j_call: TRBJ2-3; d_call: .; v_call: TRBV2; cdr3_aa: ASLTDWGLDQDTQY
j_call: TRBJ2-1; d_call: TRBD2; v_call: TRBV5-1; cdr3_aa: ASSSEARGGRYNEQF
j_call: TRBJ2-7; d_call: TRBD1; v_call: TRBV7-2; cdr3_aa: ASSLVGTGTYEQY
j_call: TRBJ1-2; d_call: TRBD1; v_call: TRBV19; cdr3_aa: ASSRWDRGLLWYGYT
j_call: TRBJ2-2; d_call: .; v_call: TRBV7-2; cdr3_aa: ASSLRHATNTGELF
j_call: TRBJ2-2; d_call: .; v_call: TRBV18; cdr3_aa: ASSQGLGTGELF
j_call: TRBJ2-7; d_call: TRBD2; v_call: TRBV19; cdr3_aa: ASSRGGGVRYEQY
j_call: TRBJ2-7; d_call: TRBD2; v_call: TRBV5-6; cdr3_aa: ASSGGGEQY
j_call: TRBJ2-5; d_call: TRBD2; v_call: TRBV7-9; cdr3_aa: ASSLGGGKETQY
j_call: TRBJ2-1; d_call: .; v_call: TRBV7-2; cdr3_aa: ASSSNRATISDEQF
j_call: TRBJ2-3; d_call: .; v_call: TRBV4-1; cdr3_aa: ASSQERPDTQY
j_call: TRBJ1-5; d_call: .; v_call: TRBV19; cdr3_aa: ASSSQEGGNQPQH
j_call: TRBJ1-2; d_call: .; v_call: TRBV19; cdr3_aa: ASSIGGGEQLAYGYT
j_call: TRBJ2-7; d_call: .; v_call: TRBV10-3; cdr3_aa: AISESTGRTYEQY
j_call: TRBJ1-1; d_call: .; v_call: TRBV19; cdr3_aa: AISPTPNTEAF
j_call: TRBJ1-4; d_call: TRBD1; v_call: TRBV6-1; cdr3_aa: ASRIRGLGMEKLF
j_call: TRBJ1-1; d_call: TRBD1; v_call: TRBV5-5; cdr3_aa: ASSLDRGPGTEAF
j_call: TRBJ1-2; d_call: .; v_call: TRBV7-9; cdr3_aa: ASSLGGGGPYGYT
j_call: .; d_call: TRBD1; v_call: TRBV4-2; cdr3_aa: ASSQDPGTGAYEQY
j_call: TRBJ2-3; d_call: TRBD2; v_call: TRBV10-3; cdr3_aa: AISTSGVGDTQY
j_call: .; d_call: TRBD1; v_call: TRBV2; cdr3_aa: ASHLQGNSYEQY
j_call: TRBJ1-1; d_call: .; v_call: TRBV6-5; cdr3_aa: ASSYDKQVNTEAF
j_call: TRBJ1-2; d_call: TRBD1; v_call: TRBV4-3; cdr3_aa: ASSLTVGGLGGYT
j_call: TRBJ1-3; d_call: .; v_call: TRBV7-2; cdr3_aa: ASSLAPTVFTGWGNTIY
j_call: TRBJ1-4; d_call: TRBD1; v_call: TRBV5-1; cdr3_aa: ASSAGTGSEKLF
j_call: TRBJ2-6; d_call: .; v_call: TRBV4-2; cdr3_aa: ASSQVNRWTLSGANVLT
j_call: TRBJ1-2; d_call: .; v_call: TRBV15; cdr3_aa: ATSAISGRDYGYT
j_call: TRBJ2-5; d_call: .; v_call: TRBV2; cdr3_aa: ASKGSETQY
j_call: TRBJ2-1; d_call: TRBD2; v_call: TRBV7-9; cdr3_aa: ASSSISGGAYNEQF
j_call: TRBJ1-1; d_call: .; v_call: TRBV20-1; cdr3_aa: SARIRVEAF
j_call: TRBJ2-2; d_call: TRBD1; v_call: TRBV9; cdr3_aa: ASSARQGGDRELF